Presented here are 28 T cell receptor beta chains from one specimen sequenced in a study of human T cells and chemical hapten exposure. Described time point: healthy volunteer bleed at 2 weeks. It was from unfractionated whole blood that total RNA was extracted. In TCRdb, the RACE reads were re-called with MiXCR into one record per CDR3 protein. The sample has about 46,000 distinct CDR3 sequences; 3.5% to 4.5% are singletons. The specimen sequenced was whole blood. Receptor source: a female donor in good health. Some clones in this sample may be carry-over from other donors' samples.

This clonotype was observed at least ten times. The chain employs TRBV5-6 and TRBJ2-7; D not certain. The CDR3 is made up of 14 amino acids. Germline CDR1 reads SGHDT; CDR2 reads YYEEEE. V lost 4 bases and J 0 bases, leaving 11 bases between the germline ends. CDR3 amino acids: CASSRTYNSYEQYF. The DNA of the CDR3 is TGTGCCAGCAGCCGGACCTACAACTCCTACGAGCAGTACTTC. The whole variable domain, remainder taken from reference TRBV5-6 and TRBJ2-7, is DAGVTQSPTHLIKTRGQQVTLRCSPKSGHDTVSWYQQALGQGPQFIFQYYEEEERQRGNFPDRFSGHQFPNYSSELNVNALLLGDSALYLCASSRTYNSYEQYFGPGTRLTVT.

This clonotype was detected many times. The chain employs TRBV5-5 and TRBJ2-7; D possibly corresponds to TRBD2 (6 bases). The CDR3 contains 14 residues. Germline CDR1 and CDR2: SGHKS and YYEKEE (reference sequence). Deletions cut 4 bases from V and 2 bases from J, with 13 bases between. Here the CDR3 reads CASSPGADPYEQYF. In DNA, the CDR3 is TGTGCCAGCAGCCCGGGAGCAGATCCCTACGAGCAGTACTTC.

Many counts were recorded for this clonotype. V and J are TRBV7-8 and TRBJ2-3; D gene ambiguous. Germline V lookup: CDR1 SGHVS, CDR2 FQNEAQ. Trimming removed 2 bases from V and 2 bases from J, with 17 bases in between. This CDR3 spans 17 amino acids. CDR3 region: CASSLRGVARDTDTQYF. For the CDR3, the DNA is TGTGCCAGCAGCTTACGTGGGGTAGCTAGGGACACAGATACGCAGTATTTT.

This clonotype was counted many times. The V and J genes are TRBV12-3 or TRBV12-4 and TRBJ1-5; D may be TRBD1 (5 bases). V lost 4 bases to trimming and J lost 6 bases, with 13 bases between them. The CDR3 spans 14 residues. CDR3 protein: CASSSSQGAQPQHF. CDR3 DNA sequence: TGTGCCAGCAGTTCTAGTCAGGGCGCTCAGCCCCAGCATTTT.

This clonotype was picked up many times. Written as DNA, the CDR3 is TGTGCCAGCAGTTTCCGCTCGGGGGGCGGAGGTGGTCATGAGCAGTTCTTC. Encoded protein: CASSFRSGGGGGHEQFF. The gene calls are TRBV12-3 or TRBV12-4 and TRBJ2-1, with D possibly TRBD2 on 7 matching bases. Trimming removed 3 bases at V and 8 bases at J, with 23 bases between. This CDR3 has 17 amino acids.

This clonotype came up a few times. V is TRBV18 and J is TRBJ2-5; 11 bases align to TRBD2. Germline trimming cut 4 bases from V and 0 bases from J; bases unmatched to any gene: 4. The CDR3 extends over 16 amino acids. The germline V gene has CDR1 KGHSH and CDR2 LQKENI. This CDR3 is CASSLPGLADQETQYF. The CDR3 bases are TGTGCCAGCTCACTCCCGGGACTAGCGGACCAAGAGACCCAGTACTTC.

This chain links TRBV18 with TRBJ1-6; TRBD1 matches at 8 bases. Per the germline V gene, CDR1 is KGHSH and CDR2 is LQKENI. The CDR3 runs to 14 residues. V trimming: 2 bases; J trimming: 8 bases; junction bases outside the gene matches: 2. The CDR3: CASSPGGQDSPLHF. In DNA, the CDR3 is TGTGCCAGCTCACCAGGGGGACAGGATTCACCCCTCCACTTT. Combining the CDR3 with reference TRBV18 and TRBJ1-6 gives the whole variable domain NAGVMQNPRHLVRRRGQEARLRCSPMKGHSHVYWYRQLPEEGLKFMVYLQKENIIDESGMPKERFSAEFPKEGPSILRIQQVVRGDSAAYFCASSPGGQDSPLHFGNGTRLTVT.

In its sample, this clonotype was seen many times. This chain connects TRBV2 to TRBJ2-6; possible D gene TRBD1, 5 bases. There are 18 residues in the CDR3. The germline gives CDR1 SNHLY, CDR2 FYNNEI. The V and J ends lost 1 base and 2 bases respectively, with 15 bases between them. The CDR3 loop is CASSEDQGLRPGANVLTF. For the CDR3, the DNA is TGTGCCAGCAGTGAAGATCAGGGTCTCCGGCCTGGGGCCAACGTCCTGACTTTC. The full variable domain, completed using reference TRBV2 and TRBJ2-6, is EPEVTQTPSHQVTQMGQEVILRCVPISNHLYFYWYRQILGQKVEFLVSFYNNEISEKSEIFDDQFSVERPDGSNFTLKIRSTKLEDSAMYFCASSEDQGLRPGANVLTFGAGSRLTVL.

This clonotype came up many times. The chain recombines TRBV5-1 with TRBJ2-5; no clear D gene. V lost 0 bases to trimming and J lost 2 bases, with 5 bases between them. This CDR3 has 13 residues. Per germline, CDR1 SGHRS and CDR2 YFSETQ. The CDR3 spells CASSLAVQETQYF. In DNA, the CDR3 is TGCGCCAGCAGCTTGGCGGTACAAGAGACCCAGTACTTC.

This clonotype was counted at least ten times. V usage is TRBV5-1 and J usage is TRBJ2-6; 9 bases agree with TRBD1. There are 17 residues in the CDR3. Trimming took 7 bases from V and 1 from J; bases not matched to a gene: 9. Germline loops: CDR1 SGHRS, CDR2 YFSETQ. CDR3 in amino acids: CASCQGQGYSGANVLTF. The DNA of the CDR3 is TGCGCCAGCTGCCAGGGACAGGGTTATTCTGGGGCCAACGTCCTGACTTTC.

Ten or more counts support this clonotype. The V call is TRBV6-6, the J call TRBJ2-1; D not resolved. The CDR3 is 14 amino acids. Germline CDR1 and CDR2: MNHNY and SVGAGI (reference sequence). V shed 0 bases and J shed 6 bases, with 9 bases lying between them. CDR3: CASSYSQVFNEQFF. CDR3 sequence (DNA): TGTGCCAGCAGTTACTCGCAAGTCTTCAATGAGCAGTTCTTC.

This clonotype occurred a few times. V gene TRBV6-5 combines with J gene TRBJ2-3; D possibly corresponds to TRBD2 (7 bases). Germline V gene lookup returns CDR1 MNHEY and CDR2 SVGAGI. CDR3 length: 15 residues. Trimming removed 7 bases from V and 1 base from J, with 15 bases in between. In DNA form, the CDR3 reads TGTGCCAGCAACGACCGGGGGGCCGGCACAGATACGCAGTATTTT. Encoded protein: CASNDRGAGTDTQYF.

This clonotype was counted ten times or more. In DNA form, the CDR3 reads TGTGCCAGCAGCAAAGGAGAAGGGACAGGGGACCTGAACACTGAAGCTTTCTTT. The encoded protein is CASSKGEGTGDLNTEAFF. This rearrangement joins TRBV21-1 to TRBJ1-1; the table gives TRBD1 as D, unverified against the DNA. TRBV21-1 is a listed pseudogene. The CDR3 runs to 18 residues.

The chain's CDR3 is CSASRSSGGELSNQPQHF. CDR3 nucleotide sequence: TGCAGTGCTAGCCGTTCTTCAGGGGGCGAACTTAGCAATCAGCCCCAGCATTTT. The chain links TRBV20-1 to TRBJ1-5; the match to TRBD1 covers 8 bases. The CDR3 consists of 18 residues. Germline loops: CDR1 DFQATT, CDR2 SNEGSKA (reference sequence). J gave up 0 bases and V 3 bases, and 13 bases lay outside the gene matches.

This clonotype was recorded at least ten times. The rearrangement joins TRBV12-3 or TRBV12-4 to TRBJ1-5; D unresolved. The ends were cut back, 6 bases at V and 4 bases at J, with 16 bases in the middle. This CDR3 is built from 15 residues. The DNA for the CDR3 is TGTGCCAGCAGCCCTGTTGGGTCGGGAAATCAGCCCCAGCATTTT. Protein product: CASSPVGSGNQPQHF.

This clonotype was seen ten or more times. The chain uses TRBV6-2 or TRBV6-3 and TRBJ1-2, with 8 bases fitting TRBD1. This CDR3 region has 14 residues. Germline CDR1 is MNHEY and CDR2 is SVGEGT. The V and J ends lost 2 bases and 4 bases, in that order; junction bases with no gene match: 3. CDR3 in DNA: TGTGCCAGCAGTTACGACAGGGGTGCCTATGGCTACACCTTC. It specifies CASSYDRGAYGYTF.

This clonotype appeared a few times. The CDR3 coding sequence is TGCAGTGCTATCCCGAGGCAGAGTGAAGCTTTCTTT. This translates into CSAIPRQSEAFF. The chain employs TRBV20-1 and TRBJ1-1; no clear D. This CDR3 comprises 12 residues. Trimming removed 4 bases from V and 7 bases from J, with 13 bases in between. The germline V gene has CDR1 DFQATT and CDR2 SNEGSKA (reference sequence).

On this clonotype: A read error may be the cause here, since a much bigger clone is one base away. V usage is TRBV3-1 and J usage is TRBJ2-3; 11 bases fit TRBD2. This CDR3 contains 15 residues. Germline-derived CDR1 and CDR2 are LGHDT and YNNKEL (reference sequence). CDR3 DNA sequence: TGTGCCAGCAGCCCCGGGACTAGCGGCACAAATACGCAGTATTTT. Translating gives CASSPGTSGTNTQYF.

Concerning this clonotype itself: A much larger clone is a single base away; this may be a read error. J is TRBJ2-7 and V is TRBV12-3 or TRBV12-4; possible D gene TRBD1, 6 bases. CDR3 length equals 13 residues. Here the CDR3 DNA reads TGTGCCAGCTCGGTGGGGGCTTTTTACGAGCAGTGCTTC. It translates to CASSVGAFYEQCF.

This clonotype was counted ten times or more. The rearrangement links TRBV24-1 to TRBJ1-5; D is unresolved. The CDR3 is made up of 14 amino acids. Germline V CDR1 and CDR2: KGHDR, SFDVKD. Trimming removed 8 bases from V and 0 bases from J, with 10 bases in between. CDR3 loop: CATMRSDSNQPQHF. The DNA of the CDR3 is TGTGCCACCATGAGGTCCGATAGCAATCAGCCCCAGCATTTT.

This clonotype occurred many times. V is TRBV27 and J is TRBJ2-7; 7 bases line up with TRBD1. Germline trimming cut 7 bases from V and 6 bases from J; bases unmatched to any gene: 12. Germline V gene lookup returns CDR1 MNHEY and CDR2 SMNVEV (reference sequence). This CDR3 contains 14 residues. CDR3 sequence (DNA): TGTGCCAGCAAGCAACAGGGGTTGGTGGGCGAGCAGTACTTC. Residues: CASKQQGLVGEQYF.

This clonotype appeared a few times. The chain combines TRBV19 with TRBJ1-1, with TRBD1 matching over 7 bases. Germline CDR1 and CDR2: LNHDA and SQIVND (reference sequence). The CDR3 length is 15 residues. The V and J ends lost 0 bases and 5 bases, in that order; junction bases with no gene match: 6. CDR3 DNA: TGTGCCAGTAGTATAGATCGTCAGGGGGGGACTGAAGCTTTCTTT. Protein product: CASSIDRQGGTEAFF. Combining the CDR3 with reference TRBV19 and TRBJ1-1 gives the whole variable domain DGGITQSPKYLFRKEGQNVTLSCEQNLNHDAMYWYRQDPGQGLRLIYYSQIVNDFQKGDIAEGYSVSREKKESFPLTVTSAQKNPTAFYLCASSIDRQGGTEAFFGQGTRLTVV.

This clonotype has a count of ten or more. This sequence joins TRBV6-1 and TRBJ1-1; perhaps TRBD1 as D (5 bases). V lost 6 bases, J lost 6 bases, and 17 bases lay in between. CDR1 MNHNS and CDR2 SASEGT come from the germline V gene. This CDR3 region has 14 residues. The chain's CDR3 is CASSPSRGWAEAFF. The CDR3 DNA follows: TGTGCCAGCAGCCCTAGTCGGGGGTGGGCTGAAGCTTTCTTT.

V is TRBV20-1 and J is TRBJ1-2; 7 bases fit TRBD1. After removal of 2 bases from V and 4 bases from J, the junction contained 10 bases not matched to a gene. The CDR3 extends over 15 amino acids. CDR1 is DFQATT and CDR2 is SNEGSKA in the germline V gene (reference sequence). The CDR3: CSARRVGQAIYGYTF. CDR3 nucleotide sequence: TGCAGTGCTAGACGAGTTGGACAGGCGATCTATGGCTACACCTTC.

A few counts support this clonotype. The chain links TRBV20-1 to TRBJ2-3; 13 bases match TRBD2. CDR1 and CDR2 from the germline V gene are DFQATT and SNEGSKA (reference sequence). Trimming took 6 bases from V and 5 from J; bases not matched to a gene: 5. The CDR3 consists of 14 residues. CDR3 in DNA: TGCAGTGCGGGACTAGCGGGATTTCAAGATACGCAGTATTTT. This encodes CSAGLAGFQDTQYF.

This clonotype was observed a handful of times. The chain employs TRBV20-1 and TRBJ1-1; 7 nucleotides align to TRBD1. The CDR3 length is 16 residues. V was pared by 3 bases and J by 4 bases, with 14 bases of the junction left unmatched. Germline loops: CDR1 DFQATT, CDR2 SNEGSKA (reference sequence). The CDR3 is CSASPLEGARFTEAFF. The CDR3, as DNA: TGCAGTGCTAGCCCGTTAGAGGGGGCGAGATTCACTGAAGCTTTCTTT.

This clonotype came up many times. This chain connects TRBV3-1 to TRBJ1-1; 7 nucleotides align to TRBD1. V was pared by 3 bases and J by 1 base, with 5 bases of the junction left unmatched. The CDR3 consists of 15 residues. Germline CDR1 reads LGHDT; CDR2 reads YNNKEL (reference sequence). The CDR3 DNA sequence: TGTGCCAGCAGCCACGCAGGGACAGCGAACACTGAAGCTTTCTTT. It translates to CASSHAGTANTEAFF. The full variable domain, with the rest looked up from reference TRBV3-1 and TRBJ1-1, is DTAVSQTPKYLVTQMGNDKSIKCEQNLGHDTMYWYKQDSKKFLKIMFSYNNKELIINETVPNRFSPKSPDKAHLNLHINSLELGDSAVYFCASSHAGTANTEAFFGQGTRLTVV.

This clonotype was seen at least ten times. This rearrangement joins TRBV19 to TRBJ1-2; D perhaps matches TRBD1 (5 bases). The length of the CDR3 is 11 residues. Germline CDR1 and CDR2: LNHDA and SQIVND (reference sequence). Trimming removed 8 bases at V and 10 bases at J, with 14 bases between. The CDR3 DNA reads as TGTGCCAGTGGGACGACAGCTGACTACACCTTC. Amino acids: CASGTTADYTF.